Following are 28 T cell receptor beta chains from one sample sequenced in a study of CD8 T cells in ankylosing spondylitis. TCRdb called the 5' RACE reads again in MiXCR, with one record for every CDR3 protein. The sample contains around 250,000 distinct CDR3 sequences, roughly a third of which appear only once. Material: blood, either unsorted or a sorted T cell fraction (not recorded which). Receptor source: a male donor with ankylosing spondylitis or in good health (not recorded which).

The genes are TRBV7-9 and TRBJ1-2; 8 bases map to TRBD1. This CDR3 is 16 amino acids long. V dropped 5 bases and J dropped 4; count of bases not matched to a gene: 12. Looked up from germline, CDR1 is SEHNR and CDR2 is FQNEAQ (reference sequence). CDR3 coding DNA: TGTGCCAGCAGCATCGCGTACCGGACAGGGCCCTATGGCTACACCTTC. It yields the protein CASSIAYRTGPYGYTF.

V is TRBV5-6 and J is TRBJ2-4; D could derive from TRBD1 or TRBD2 (7 bases each). CDR1 and CDR2 from the germline V gene are SGHDT and YYEEEE. The V gene lost 0 bases and the J gene lost 4 bases, with 17 bases spanning the gap. The CDR3 spans 17 residues. The CDR3 DNA is TGTGCCAGCAGCTTGGAGGCGACAGGGAGGGGGAAAAACATTCAGTACTTC. It encodes CASSLEATGRGKNIQYF.

This clonotype was counted between two and nine times. The rearrangement links TRBV20-1 to TRBJ2-7; 9 positions agree with TRBD2. In germline, CDR1 is DFQATT, CDR2 SNEGSKA (reference sequence). This CDR3 is 18 amino acids long. The V gene end was trimmed by 2 bases and the J gene end by 2 bases; junction bases not matched to a gene: 16. CDR3 nucleotides: TGCAGTGCTAGATCGAACGTAGCGGGGGTGGGGGTGACCTACGAGCAGTACTTC. It codes for CSARSNVAGVGVTYEQYF.

This clonotype was counted only a few times. The rearrangement links TRBV12-3 or TRBV12-4 to TRBJ2-3; D is uncertain. This CDR3 has 14 residues. The ends were cut back, 7 bases at V and 5 bases at J, with 16 bases in the middle. CDR3 sequence reads: CASTTHAGLDTQYF. In nucleotides, the CDR3 is TGTGCCAGCACCACCCACGCCGGGCTAGATACGCAGTATTTT.

In its sample, this clonotype was seen a few times. The rearrangement joins TRBV20-1 to TRBJ2-7, with D maybe TRBD1 (5 bases). Germline V gene data show CDR1 as DFQATT and CDR2 as SNEGSKA (reference sequence). The CDR3 is 13 amino acids. V was trimmed by 3 bases and J by 3 bases, leaving 12 bases between them. The CDR3 spells CSARGPTVYEQYF. DNA for the CDR3: TGCAGTGCTAGGGGGCCGACCGTCTACGAGCAGTACTTC.

The chain joins TRBV9 to TRBJ2-2, with 15 bases fitting TRBD2. The CDR3 is 18 residues long. CDR1 is SGDLS, CDR2 YYNGEE, per germline. V shed 4 bases and J 4 bases; nucleotides not matched to a gene: 8. The CDR3 nucleotides read TGTGCCAGCAGCACCCGGACTAGCGGGGGGGCGGGCACCGGGGAGCTGTTTTTT. Translating gives CASSTRTSGGAGTGELFF.

The chain joins TRBV20-1 to TRBJ2-5; 7 nucleotides agree with TRBD2. CDR1 and CDR2 from the germline V gene are DFQATT and SNEGSKA (reference sequence). Germline trimming cut 7 bases from V and 9 bases from J; bases unmatched to any gene: 14. CDR3 length: 13 residues. CDR3: CSVTGTTNMAQYF. Written as DNA, the CDR3 is TGCAGTGTCACCGGGACTACCAATATGGCCCAGTACTTC.

In DNA, the CDR3 is TGTGCCAGCAGCTCAATACACTACAATGAGCAGTTCTTC. Translation gives CASSSIHYNEQFF. The chain recombines TRBV7-2 with TRBJ2-1; D uncertain. V shed 4 bases and J shed 3 bases, with 7 bases lying between them. Per the germline V gene, CDR1 is SGHTA and CDR2 is FQGNSA. The CDR3 extends over 13 amino acids. Together with reference TRBV7-2 and TRBJ2-1, the CDR3 gives the full variable domain: GAGVSQSPSNKVTEKGKDVELRCDPISGHTALYWYRQSLGQGLEFLIYFQGNSAPDKSGLPSDRFSAERTGGSVSTLTIQRTQQEDSAVYLCASSSIHYNEQFFGPGTRLTVL.

This clonotype was counted between two and nine times. The chain links TRBV6-1 to TRBJ2-1; D not certain. Trimming took 5 bases from V and 5 from J, leaving 13 bases between them. The CDR3 loop spans 14 amino acids. CDR1 is MNHNS, CDR2 SASEGT, per germline. The CDR3 DNA reads as TGTGCCAGCAGTCCAACGGTGTTCAACAATGAGCAGTTCTTC. Its protein is CASSPTVFNNEQFF.

In this sample, this clonotype turned up a few times. This chain uses TRBV20-1 with TRBJ2-3, with 7 nucleotides matching TRBD1. J was trimmed by 8 bases and V by 0 bases; bases with no gene match: 17. This CDR3 has 17 amino acids. Germline assignment: CDR1 DFQATT and CDR2 SNEGSKA (reference sequence). The CDR3 protein is CSARDRALGTAQSTQYF. The CDR3 nucleotides read TGCAGTGCTAGAGATAGGGCTTTAGGGACAGCTCAAAGTACGCAGTATTTT.

This clonotype has a handful of counts. V usage is TRBV20-1 and J usage is TRBJ2-1; D possibly corresponds to TRBD1 (6 bases). V dropped 3 bases and J dropped 9 bases, with 12 bases sitting between them. The CDR3 sequence is 12 residues long. The germline V gene has CDR1 DFQATT and CDR2 SNEGSKA (reference sequence). CDR3 coding DNA: TGCAGTGCTAGGGAAATAGGGGGTGAGCAGTTCTTC. Amino acids: CSAREIGGEQFF.

This clonotype was recorded a few times. The J gene is TRBJ1-4, the V gene TRBV5-1; the match to TRBD1 covers 7 bases. The V segment lost 0 bases and the J segment 6 bases; nucleotides outside the gene matches: 8. Germline assignment: CDR1 SGHRS and CDR2 YFSETQ. The CDR3 has 16 residues. The CDR3 protein is CASSLVAGTADEKLFF. CDR3 coding DNA: TGCGCCAGCAGCTTGGTAGCCGGGACAGCGGATGAAAAACTGTTTTTT.

This clonotype has only a few counts. The V call is TRBV20-1, the J call TRBJ2-7, with D uncertain. The CDR3 totals 10 residues. The ends were cut back, 0 bases at V and 11 bases at J, with 8 bases in the middle. Germline assignment: CDR1 DFQATT and CDR2 SNEGSKA (reference sequence). CDR3 amino acids: CSARDGRKYF. The CDR3 DNA reads TGCAGTGCTAGAGACGGCAGAAAGTACTTC.

The chain uses TRBV6-5 and TRBJ1-6; D gene unclear. The CDR3 runs 17 residues. Germline V gives CDR1 MNHEY, CDR2 SVGAGI. V lost 0 bases and J lost 0, with 9 bases in between. The DNA for the CDR3 is TGTGCCAGCAGTTACTCGACCGATAGCTCCTATAATTCACCCCTCCACTTT. The encoded protein is CASSYSTDSSYNSPLHF.

V and J are TRBV12-3 or TRBV12-4 and TRBJ1-2; a weak D match, TRBD1 (6 bases). With 8 bases removed from V and 0 bases from J, the gap between germline ends came to 16 bases. The CDR3 length is 15 residues. CDR3 sequence: CASRTSGGANYGYTF. CDR3 coding DNA: TGTGCCAGCCGGACATCCGGGGGCGCTAACTATGGCTACACCTTC.

The sample holds one count of this clonotype. The rearrangement links TRBV10-3 to TRBJ2-1, with 8 bases lining up with TRBD2. Trimming removed 8 bases from V and 2 bases from J; junction bases left unmatched: 8. Germline V CDR1 and CDR2: ENHRY, SYGVKD. The CDR3 contains 15 residues. The CDR3 protein is CAIGPGGATYNEQFF. CDR3 nucleotide sequence: TGTGCCATCGGGCCCGGGGGGGCCACCTACAATGAGCAGTTCTTC.

This chain uses TRBV10-3 with TRBJ1-1; TRBD1 aligns across 9 bases. The CDR3 is 12 amino acids. Germline values: CDR1 ENHRY, CDR2 SYGVKD. With 6 bases clipped from V and 5 bases from J, the junction kept 1 base outside the gene matches. DNA for the CDR3: TGTGCCATCAGGGGACAGGGAACTGAAGCTTTCTTT. It yields the protein CAIRGQGTEAFF.

This clonotype was seen only a few times. This chain joins TRBV20-1 and TRBJ2-1; D is possibly TRBD1 or TRBD2 (5 bases each). Trimming removed 2 bases at V and 7 bases at J, with 15 bases between. The CDR3 covers 14 residues. Germline V gene lookup returns CDR1 DFQATT and CDR2 SNEGSKA (reference sequence). The CDR3 nucleotides read TGCAGTGCTAGATTCGGGACGCTGGGAAATGAGCAGTTCTTC. Its translation: CSARFGTLGNEQFF.

This chain connects TRBV20-1 to TRBJ2-5; TRBD2 matches at 7 bases. Germline trimming cut 6 bases from V and 0 bases from J; bases unmatched to any gene: 7. The CDR3 consists of 14 residues. From germline, CDR1 is DFQATT and CDR2 SNEGSKA (reference sequence). The CDR3: CSATGGGYQETQYF. CDR3 coding DNA: TGCAGTGCAACAGGCGGGGGATACCAAGAGACCCAGTACTTC.

This clonotype was seen a handful of times. The CDR3 DNA reads as TGCAGTGCTAGCAACAGGGAACTAGCGGGGGGTATCACAGATACGCAGTATTTT. Translating it yields CSASNRELAGGITDTQYF. The V gene is TRBV20-1, the J gene TRBJ2-3; 12 bases are a match to TRBD2. Germline V lookup: CDR1 DFQATT, CDR2 SNEGSKA (reference sequence). V gave up 3 bases and J gave up 2 bases; unmatched junction bases: 12. The CDR3 has 18 residues.

V and J are TRBV12-3 or TRBV12-4 and TRBJ2-5; 13 bases are a match to TRBD2. The CDR3 is made up of 17 amino acids. V was pared by 3 bases and J by 0 bases, with 4 bases of the junction left unmatched. This chain's CDR3 is CASSFGLAGDNQETQYF. The CDR3, as DNA: TGTGCCAGCAGTTTCGGACTAGCGGGGGACAACCAAGAGACCCAGTACTTC.

The chain combines TRBV5-1 with TRBJ2-1, with D possibly being TRBD1 (6 bases). V was trimmed by 4 bases and J by 10 bases, leaving 18 bases between them. CDR3 length: 14 residues. The V gene's germline CDR1 is SGHRS and CDR2 YFSETQ. CDR3 sequence: CASSPNTGPREQFF. Here the CDR3 DNA reads TGCGCCAGCAGCCCCAATACAGGGCCTCGGGAGCAGTTCTTC.

This chain joins TRBV12-3 or TRBV12-4 and TRBJ2-3; D not resolved. V was clipped by 3 bases and J by 2 bases, with 6 bases between them. This CDR3 region has 13 residues. DNA of the CDR3: TGTGCCAGCAGTTTTGGGAACACAGATACGCAGTATTTT. It yields the protein CASSFGNTDTQYF.

In this sample, this clonotype turned up a few times. The V gene is TRBV20-1, the J gene TRBJ2-7; no reliable D call. Trimming shortened V by 0 bases and J by 1 base, and 7 bases separated the two germline ends. Germline assignment: CDR1 DFQATT and CDR2 SNEGSKA (reference sequence). This CDR3 contains 13 residues. The CDR3 here is CSARDSVSYEQYF. DNA of the CDR3: TGCAGTGCTAGAGATTCCGTATCCTACGAGCAGTACTTC.

The chain employs TRBV7-9 and TRBJ1-1; D remains ambiguous. Trimming removed 5 bases at V and 5 bases at J, with 15 bases between. Germline CDR1 and CDR2: SEHNR and FQNEAQ (reference sequence). This CDR3 is 14 amino acids long. The CDR3: CASSPSEGKTEAFF. The CDR3 DNA sequence: TGTGCCAGCAGCCCCAGTGAGGGAAAAACTGAAGCTTTCTTT.

This chain connects TRBV7-2 to TRBJ2-2; D gene unclear. Germline loops: CDR1 SGHTA, CDR2 FQGNSA. Trimming removed 1 base from V and 4 bases from J, with 19 bases in between. This CDR3 comprises 18 residues. The CDR3: CASSLGRLTPWSTGELFF. The CDR3 DNA reads TGTGCCAGCAGCTTAGGGCGGTTAACGCCGTGGTCCACCGGGGAGCTGTTTTTT.

This clonotype was counted a few times. V gene TRBV5-6 combines with J gene TRBJ2-1, with D uncertain. The V gene lost 4 bases and the J gene lost 9 bases, with 8 bases spanning the gap. There are 11 residues in the CDR3. Looked up from germline, CDR1 is SGHDT and CDR2 is YYEEEE. The CDR3 protein is CASSRASEQFF. In nucleotides, the CDR3 is TGTGCCAGCAGCCGGGCGAGTGAGCAGTTCTTC.

This clonotype has at least ten counts. This sequence joins TRBV20-1 and TRBJ1-2; the D gene is possibly TRBD1 (5 bases). CDR1 is DFQATT and CDR2 is SNEGSKA in the germline V gene (reference sequence). The V and J ends lost 6 bases and 7 bases respectively, with 15 bases between them. The CDR3 has 12 residues. CDR3 nucleotide sequence: TGCAGTGCCTACGGGGCGGGTGGTGGCTACACCTTC. It translates to CSAYGAGGGYTF.